The 18 T cell receptor beta chains reported below all come from one sample, sequenced in a study of control samples from healthy donors and cancer patients. Data came from immunoSEQ multiplex PCR; TCRdb stores just in-frame clones and leaves some out. The data show 7,000 to 8,500 clones, more than 65% seen once. The sample comprised PBMCs. These receptors all come from a man between 65 and 85 years old with lung cancer.

The chain links TRBV7-9 to TRBJ2-1; the D is unclear. The CDR3 is 13 residues long. V shed 7 bases and J shed 6 bases, with 13 bases lying between them. CDR1 and CDR2 from the germline V gene are SEHNR and FQNEAQ (reference sequence). CDR3 region: CASTRTGPNEQFF. CDR3 DNA: TGTGCCAGCACCCGGACCGGCCCCAATGAGCAGTTCTTC.

CDR3 nucleotide sequence: TGTGCCAGCAGTTTTGGACAGGGGAACTATGGCTACACCTTC. It translates to CASSFGQGNYGYTF. V gene TRBV28 combines with J gene TRBJ1-2; 9 bases match TRBD1. This CDR3 has 14 residues. Germline-derived CDR1 and CDR2 are MDHEN and SYDVKM. V was pared by 3 bases and J by 2 bases, with 1 base of the junction left unmatched.

This chain connects TRBV14 to TRBJ2-3, with TRBD1 matching over 9 bases. The V gene's germline CDR1 is SGHDN and CDR2 FVKESK. The CDR3 is 17 residues long. V lost 4 bases and J lost 2; bases outside the gene matches: 10. The DNA for the CDR3 is TGTGCCAGCAGCCCGGCAGACAGGGGGTTTTTCACAGATACGCAGTATTTT. As protein: CASSPADRGFFTDTQYF. The whole variable domain, remainder taken from reference TRBV14 and TRBJ2-3, is EAGVTQFPSHSVIEKGQTVTLRCDPISGHDNLYWYRRVMGKEIKFLLHFVKESKQDESGMPNNRFLAERTGGTYSTLKVQPAELEDSGVYFCASSPADRGFFTDTQYFGPGTRLTVL.

The V gene is TRBV28, the J gene TRBJ2-1; no clear D gene. CDR3 length: 14 amino acids. V dropped 3 bases and J dropped 2 bases, with 8 bases sitting between them. CDR1 is MDHEN and CDR2 is SYDVKM in the germline V gene. CDR3 in amino acids: CASSFIRPYNEQFF. The CDR3 coding sequence is TGTGCCAGCAGTTTTATAAGGCCCTACAATGAGCAGTTCTTC.

This sequence joins TRBV27 and TRBJ1-2, with 8 bases aligning to TRBD1. This CDR3 is built from 15 residues. V lost 6 bases, J lost 0 bases, and 6 bases stayed unmatched. CDR1 and CDR2 (germline): MNHEY, SMNVEV (reference sequence). The CDR3 reads CASSLGQGTNYGYTF. CDR3 nucleotides: TGTGCCAGCAGCCTCGGACAGGGTACTAACTATGGCTACACCTTC.

Only a few counts were recorded for this clone. V usage is TRBV27 and J usage is TRBJ2-3, with D maybe TRBD2 (5 bases). The CDR3 length is 13 residues. Trimming removed 6 bases from V and 0 bases from J, with 7 bases in between. Germline CDR1 MNHEY, CDR2 SMNVEV (reference sequence). The DNA of the CDR3 is TGTGCCAGCAGGGACTTAAGCACAGATACGCAGTATTTT. This codes for CASRDLSTDTQYF.

The rearrangement uses TRBV30 and TRBJ1-6; D is undetermined. The CDR3 extends over 13 amino acids. CDR1 is GTSNPN and CDR2 is SVGIG in the germline V gene (reference sequence). The V and J ends lost 2 bases and 11 bases respectively, with 13 bases between them. The CDR3 DNA reads as TGTGCCTGGAGTCGGACGGCGGGAACACCCCTCCACTTT. Encoded protein: CAWSRTAGTPLHF.

This chain connects TRBV5-1 to TRBJ1-5, with 7 bases that match TRBD1. The CDR3 totals 15 residues. J gave up 3 bases and V 4 bases, and 7 bases lay outside the gene matches. Germline lookup yields CDR1 SGHRS and CDR2 YFSETQ. The CDR3 is CASSPTGQFNQPQHF. CDR3 in DNA: TGCGCCAGCAGCCCGACGGGACAGTTCAATCAGCCCCAGCATTTT.

In DNA, the CDR3 is TGTGCCAGCAGCGTGACGGGGCCAGAGACCCAGTACTTC. This encodes CASSVTGPETQYF. J is TRBJ2-5 and V is TRBV7-6; D might be TRBD1 or TRBD2, each matching 5 bases. V was trimmed by 5 bases and J by 4 bases, leaving 11 bases between them. The CDR3 is made up of 13 amino acids. Germline-derived CDR1 and CDR2 are SGHVS and FNYEAQ. Filled out from reference TRBV7-6 and TRBJ2-5, the complete variable domain reads GAGVSQSPRYKVTKRGQDVALRCDPISGHVSLYWYRQALGQGPEFLTYFNYEAQQDKSGLPNDRFSAERPEGSISTLTIQRTEQRDSAMYRCASSVTGPETQYFGPGTRLLVL.

The V and J genes are TRBV27 and TRBJ2-7; no definite D call. The V end lost 6 bases, the J end lost 0 bases, and 15 bases lay between the germline ends. The CDR3 totals 15 residues. Per the germline V gene, CDR1 is MNHEY and CDR2 is SMNVEV (reference sequence). This CDR3 reads CASSLRAQSSYEQYF. The CDR3 DNA is TGTGCCAGCAGCCTAAGGGCGCAAAGCTCCTACGAGCAGTACTTC.

This rearrangement joins TRBV7-2 to TRBJ1-2; D remains unclear. Trimming shortened V by 1 base and J by 4 bases, and 4 bases separated the two germline ends. The CDR3 extends over 12 amino acids. CDR1 is SGHTA and CDR2 is FQGNSA in the germline V gene. CDR3 bases: TGTGCCAGCAGCTTAGGCCTCTATGGCTACACCTTC. It encodes CASSLGLYGYTF.

The V and J genes are TRBV30 and TRBJ1-2, with D hard to call. Per germline, CDR1 GTSNPN and CDR2 SVGIG (reference sequence). The CDR3 contains 12 residues. V lost 3 bases and J lost 2, with 7 bases in between. DNA for the CDR3: TGTGCCTGGAGGAGTGGGAACTATGGCTACACCTTC. Protein product: CAWRSGNYGYTF. Based on the CDR3 plus reference TRBV30 and TRBJ1-2, the full variable domain is SQTIHQWPATLVQPVGSPLSLECTVEGTSNPNLYWYRQAAGRGLQLLFYSVGIGQISSEVPQNLSASRPQDRQFILSSKKLLLSDSGFYLCAWRSGNYGYTFGSGTRLTVV.

The V call is TRBV12-3 or TRBV12-4, the J call TRBJ1-1; the D is unclear. The CDR3 totals 13 residues. Trimming left V 4 bases short and J 10 bases short, with 16 bases between. The chain's CDR3 is CASSSSVDKAAFF. CDR3 DNA sequence: TGTGCCAGCAGTTCCTCGGTCGACAAGGCAGCTTTCTTT.

This clone has a handful of counts. The chain uses TRBV11-2 and TRBJ1-5; tentative D call: TRBD1 (6 bases). CDR3 length: 15 residues. V was trimmed by 1 base and J by 7 bases, leaving 14 bases between them. Germline V CDR1 and CDR2: SGHAT, FQNNGV. The DNA of the CDR3 is TGTGCCAGCAGCTTAGTGGCGGGGGGCGGACAGCCCCAGCATTTT. Its protein product is CASSLVAGGGQPQHF.

The gene calls are TRBV7-9 and TRBJ1-4, with D maybe TRBD1 (6 bases). V dropped 3 bases and J dropped 8 bases, with 13 bases sitting between them. The CDR3 loop spans 14 amino acids. Germline V gene data show CDR1 as SEHNR and CDR2 as FQNEAQ (reference sequence). The CDR3 DNA reads TGTGCCAGCAGCTTCGGACAGCCCGTGGAAAAACTGTTTTTT. It is translated as CASSFGQPVEKLFF.

The rearrangement joins TRBV28 to TRBJ2-1, with D perhaps TRBD1 (6 bases). The germline CDR1 and CDR2 sequences are MDHEN and SYDVKM. With 3 bases removed from V and 1 base from J, the gap between germline ends came to 7 bases. The CDR3 extends over 14 amino acids. The CDR3 loop is CASSFTGSYNEQFF. DNA of the CDR3: TGTGCCAGCAGTTTTACAGGGTCCTACAATGAGCAGTTCTTC.

The chain has TRBV19 and TRBJ1-1, with D perhaps TRBD1 (5 bases). From germline, CDR1 is LNHDA and CDR2 SQIVND (reference sequence). V was cut by 5 bases and J by 4 bases, with 14 bases left in between. The CDR3 has 14 amino acids. The CDR3 is CASSRGEGGTEAFF. The CDR3 DNA sequence: TGTGCCAGTAGTCGGGGGGAGGGCGGCACTGAAGCTTTCTTT.

This clone was seen once. The rearrangement joins TRBV6-5 to TRBJ2-1; D is undetermined. The CDR3 spans 12 residues. V lost 6 bases, J lost 6 bases, and 9 bases lay in between. Germline-derived CDR1 and CDR2 are MNHEY and SVGAGI. The CDR3 nucleotides are TGTGCCAGCAGCTCGGGTTTCAATGAGCAGTTCTTC. It yields the protein CASSSGFNEQFF.